This T cell receptor beta chain was recovered during a study of cytomegalovirus exposure and HLA in healthy donors. In germline, CDR1 is MNHNS, CDR2 SASEGT. V was cut by 5 bases and J by 8 bases, with 16 bases left in between. The CDR3 extends over 15 amino acids. This clone was picked up one time. Its antigen is unidentified. Study findings and constraints: At a 0.05 false discovery rate, a later analysis found 18,000 or so TCR beta sequences to be associated with HLA alleles. Rarity marked most TCR sequences, yet some public TCRs occurred in many donors.

Unrecorded immune exposure was likely among donors, who were nominally healthy when sampled. Primers: 60 Vbeta forward and 13 Jbeta reverse. Here immunoSEQ multiplex PCR was the method, and the copy in TCRdb shows in-frame clones only, minus some. Among around 200,000 clones listed, about 84% were seen once. The chain combines TRBV6-1 with TRBJ1-6; D might be TRBD1 (6 bases). The source of this sequence is a man aged 50-59 years in good health and CMV-seronegative. Sequenced input: PBMCs. CDR3 region: CASSKGQNPDSPLHF. The CDR3 DNA follows: TGTGCCAGCAGTAAAGGACAGAACCCCGATTCACCCCTCCACTTT.